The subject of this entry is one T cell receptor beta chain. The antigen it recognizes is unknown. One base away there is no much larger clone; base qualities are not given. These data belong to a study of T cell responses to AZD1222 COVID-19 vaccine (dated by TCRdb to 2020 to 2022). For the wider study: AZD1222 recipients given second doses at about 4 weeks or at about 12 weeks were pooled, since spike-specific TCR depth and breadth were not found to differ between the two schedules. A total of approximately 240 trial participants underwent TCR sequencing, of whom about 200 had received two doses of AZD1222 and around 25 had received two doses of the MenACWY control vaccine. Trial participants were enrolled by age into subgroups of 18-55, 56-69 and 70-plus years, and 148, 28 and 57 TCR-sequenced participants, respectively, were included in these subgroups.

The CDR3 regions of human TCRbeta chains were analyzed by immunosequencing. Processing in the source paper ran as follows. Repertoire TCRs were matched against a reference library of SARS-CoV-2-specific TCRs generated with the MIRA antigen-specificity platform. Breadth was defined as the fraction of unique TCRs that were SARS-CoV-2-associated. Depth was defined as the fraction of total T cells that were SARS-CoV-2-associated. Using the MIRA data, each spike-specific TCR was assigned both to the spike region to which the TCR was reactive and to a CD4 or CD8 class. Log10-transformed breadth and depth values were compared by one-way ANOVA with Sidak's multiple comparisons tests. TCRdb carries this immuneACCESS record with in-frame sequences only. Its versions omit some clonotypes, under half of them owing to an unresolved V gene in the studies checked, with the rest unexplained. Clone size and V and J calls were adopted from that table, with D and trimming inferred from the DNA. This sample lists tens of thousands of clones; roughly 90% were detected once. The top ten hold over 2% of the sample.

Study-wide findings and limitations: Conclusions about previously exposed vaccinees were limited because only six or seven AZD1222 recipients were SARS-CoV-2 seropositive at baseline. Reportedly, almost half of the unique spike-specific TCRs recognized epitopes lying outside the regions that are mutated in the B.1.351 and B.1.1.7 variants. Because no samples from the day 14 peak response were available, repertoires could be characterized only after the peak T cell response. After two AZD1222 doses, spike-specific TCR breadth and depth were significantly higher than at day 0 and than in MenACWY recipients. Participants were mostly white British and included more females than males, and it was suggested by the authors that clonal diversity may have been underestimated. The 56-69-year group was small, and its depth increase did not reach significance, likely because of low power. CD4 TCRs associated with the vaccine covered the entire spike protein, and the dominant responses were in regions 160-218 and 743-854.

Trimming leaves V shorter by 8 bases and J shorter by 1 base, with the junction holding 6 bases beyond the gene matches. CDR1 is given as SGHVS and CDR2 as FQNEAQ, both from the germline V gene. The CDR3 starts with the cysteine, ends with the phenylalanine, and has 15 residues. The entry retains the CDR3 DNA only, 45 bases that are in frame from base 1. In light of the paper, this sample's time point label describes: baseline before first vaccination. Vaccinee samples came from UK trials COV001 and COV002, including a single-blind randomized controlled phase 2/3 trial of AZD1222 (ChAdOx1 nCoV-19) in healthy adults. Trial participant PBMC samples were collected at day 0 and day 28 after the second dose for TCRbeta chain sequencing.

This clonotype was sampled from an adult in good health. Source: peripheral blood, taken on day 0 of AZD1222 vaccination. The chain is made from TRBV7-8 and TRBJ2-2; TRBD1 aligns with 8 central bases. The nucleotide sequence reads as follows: TGTGCCAGCCGCTCGGGACAGGTGAACACCGGGGAGCTGTTTTTT. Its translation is CASRSGQVNTGELFF.